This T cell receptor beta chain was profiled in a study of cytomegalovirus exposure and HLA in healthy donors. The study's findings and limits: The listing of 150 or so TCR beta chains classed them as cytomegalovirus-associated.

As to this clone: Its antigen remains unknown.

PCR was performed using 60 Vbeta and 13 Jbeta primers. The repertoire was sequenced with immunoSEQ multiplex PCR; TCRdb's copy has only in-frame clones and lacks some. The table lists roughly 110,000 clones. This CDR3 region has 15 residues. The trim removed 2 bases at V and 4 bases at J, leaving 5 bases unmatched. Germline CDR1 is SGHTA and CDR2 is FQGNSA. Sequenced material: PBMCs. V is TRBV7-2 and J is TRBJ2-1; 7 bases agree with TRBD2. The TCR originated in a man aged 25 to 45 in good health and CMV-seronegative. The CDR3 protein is CASSLISGDYNEQFF. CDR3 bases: TGTGCCAGCAGCTTAATCAGCGGGGATTACAATGAGCAGTTCTTC.